The rows below give T cell receptor beta chains drawn from one sample of a study of CD8 T cells in Susac syndrome. MiXCR, applied by TCRdb to the immunoSEQ multiplex PCR reads, yields one record per CDR3 protein. The sample includes about 210,000 distinct CDR3 sequences, 95% of them seen just once. Sequencing was performed on CD4+ T cells from PBMCs. The receptors stem from a human donor with multiple sclerosis. The conserved cysteine and the conserved F or W are not part of the CDR3 here.

v_gene,j_gene,CDR3aa
TRBV2,TRBJ1-2,ASSEGTYGYT
TRBV30,TRBJ1-1,AWSAWLWQGQAF
TRBV3-1,TRBJ2-3,ASSQEGVTDTQY
TRBV28,TRBJ2-5,ASSLSLNQETQY
TRBV10-3,TRBJ2-7,ATRTPTWGANEQY
TRBV6-5,TRBJ1-1,ASRKTGNTEAF
TRBV3-1,TRBJ2-7,ASSPPTGGTYEQY
TRBV7-3,TRBJ2-3,ASSPQGADTQY
TRBV7-9,TRBJ2-7,ASSEVTYEQY
TRBV20-1,TRBJ2-3,SGERDADTQY
TRBV20-1,TRBJ2-7,SMVAGGRNEQY
TRBV4-2,TRBJ2-1,ASSQAPGGGADNEQF
TRBV2,TRBJ2-7,ASSSNRGGSYEQY
TRBV4-1,TRBJ2-7,ASSQTGGYEQY
TRBV28,TRBJ2-1,ASRGLFGEQF